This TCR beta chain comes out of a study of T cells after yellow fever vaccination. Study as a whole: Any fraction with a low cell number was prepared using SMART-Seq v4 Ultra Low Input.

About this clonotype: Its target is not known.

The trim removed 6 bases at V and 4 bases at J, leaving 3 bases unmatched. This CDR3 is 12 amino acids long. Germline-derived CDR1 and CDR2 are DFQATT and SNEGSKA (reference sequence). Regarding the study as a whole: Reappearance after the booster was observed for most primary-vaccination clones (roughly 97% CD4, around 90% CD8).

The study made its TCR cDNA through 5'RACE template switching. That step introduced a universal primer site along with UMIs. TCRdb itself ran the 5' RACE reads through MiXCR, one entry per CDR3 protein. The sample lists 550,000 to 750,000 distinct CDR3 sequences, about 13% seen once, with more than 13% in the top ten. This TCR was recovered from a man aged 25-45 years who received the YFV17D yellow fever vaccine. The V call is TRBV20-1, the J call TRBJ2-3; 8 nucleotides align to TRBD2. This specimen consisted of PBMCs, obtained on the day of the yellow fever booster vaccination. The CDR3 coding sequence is TGCAGTGCCAGACTAGCGTCAGATACGCAGTATTTT. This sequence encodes CSARLASDTQYF.